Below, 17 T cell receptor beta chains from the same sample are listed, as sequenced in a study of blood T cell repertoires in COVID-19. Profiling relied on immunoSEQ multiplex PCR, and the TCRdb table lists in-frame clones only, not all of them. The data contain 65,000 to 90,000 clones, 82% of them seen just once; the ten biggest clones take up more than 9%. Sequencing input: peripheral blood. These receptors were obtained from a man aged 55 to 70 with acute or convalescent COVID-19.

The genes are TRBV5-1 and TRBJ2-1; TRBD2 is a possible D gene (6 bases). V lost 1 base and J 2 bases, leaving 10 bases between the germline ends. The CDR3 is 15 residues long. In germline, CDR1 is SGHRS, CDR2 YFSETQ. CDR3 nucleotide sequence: TGCGCCAGCAGCTTGTTGCGGGGCGCCTACAATGAGCAGTTCTTC. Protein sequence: CASSLLRGAYNEQFF. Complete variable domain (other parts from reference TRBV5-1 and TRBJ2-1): KAGVTQTPRYLIKTRGQQVTLSCSPISGHRSVSWYQQTPGQGLQFLFEYFSETQRNKGNFPGRFSGRQFSNSRSEMNVSTLELGDSALYLCASSLLRGAYNEQFFGPGTRLTVL.

This chain's CDR3 is CASSPSGYEQFF. The CDR3 DNA is TGTGCCAGCAGCCCCAGCGGGTATGAGCAGTTCTTC. J is TRBJ2-1 and V is TRBV12-3 or TRBV12-4; weak D call: TRBD2 (6 bases). This CDR3 spans 12 amino acids. Trimming left V 6 bases short and J 8 bases short, with 11 bases between.

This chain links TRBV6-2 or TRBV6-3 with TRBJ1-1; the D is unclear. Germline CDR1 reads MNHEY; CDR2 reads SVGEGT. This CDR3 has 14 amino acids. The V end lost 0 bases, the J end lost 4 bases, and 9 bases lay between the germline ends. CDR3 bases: TGTGCCAGCAGTTACTCGAAAAGCGGCACTGAAGCTTTCTTT. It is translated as CASSYSKSGTEAFF.

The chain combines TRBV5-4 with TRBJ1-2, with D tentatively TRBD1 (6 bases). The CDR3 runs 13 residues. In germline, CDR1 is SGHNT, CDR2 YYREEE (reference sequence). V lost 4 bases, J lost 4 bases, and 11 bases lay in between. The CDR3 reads CASSPRGTYGYTF. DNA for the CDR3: TGTGCCAGCAGCCCCAGGGGAACCTATGGCTACACCTTC.

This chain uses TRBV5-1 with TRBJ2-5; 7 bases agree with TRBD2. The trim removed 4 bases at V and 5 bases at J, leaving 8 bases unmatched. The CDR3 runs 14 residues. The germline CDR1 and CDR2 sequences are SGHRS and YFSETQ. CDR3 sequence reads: CASSAGTTEETQYF. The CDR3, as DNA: TGCGCCAGCAGCGCCGGGACTACCGAGGAGACCCAGTACTTC.

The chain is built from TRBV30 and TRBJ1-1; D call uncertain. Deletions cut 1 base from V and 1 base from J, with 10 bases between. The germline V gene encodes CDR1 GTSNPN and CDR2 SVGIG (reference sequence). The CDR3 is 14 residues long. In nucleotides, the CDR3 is TGTGCCTGGAGTGCCCGTGGAGGGAACACTGAAGCTTTCTTT. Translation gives CAWSARGGNTEAFF.

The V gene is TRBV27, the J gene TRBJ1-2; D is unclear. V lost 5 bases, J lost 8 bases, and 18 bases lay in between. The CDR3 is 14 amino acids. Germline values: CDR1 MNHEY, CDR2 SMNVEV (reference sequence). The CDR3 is CASSLRRRDSGYTF. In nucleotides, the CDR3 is TGTGCCAGCAGTCTCCGGAGGAGGGATAGCGGCTACACCTTC.

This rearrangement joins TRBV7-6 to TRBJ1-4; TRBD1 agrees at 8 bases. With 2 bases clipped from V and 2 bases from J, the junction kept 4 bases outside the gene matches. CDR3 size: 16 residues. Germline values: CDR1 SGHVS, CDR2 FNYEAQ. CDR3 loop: CASSLRQGATNEKLFF. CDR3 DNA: TGTGCCAGCAGCTTACGGCAGGGGGCGACTAATGAAAAACTGTTTTTT.

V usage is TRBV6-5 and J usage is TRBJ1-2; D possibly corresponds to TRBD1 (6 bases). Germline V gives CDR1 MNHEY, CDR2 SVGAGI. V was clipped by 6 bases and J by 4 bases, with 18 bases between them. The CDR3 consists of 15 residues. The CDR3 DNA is TGTGCCAGCAGACCGACGGACAGCCATCGCTATGGCTACACCTTC. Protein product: CASRPTDSHRYGYTF.

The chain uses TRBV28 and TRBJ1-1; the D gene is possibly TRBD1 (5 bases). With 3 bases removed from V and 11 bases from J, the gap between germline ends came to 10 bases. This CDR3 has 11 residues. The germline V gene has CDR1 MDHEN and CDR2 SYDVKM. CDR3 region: CASSFQGVAFF. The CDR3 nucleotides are TGTGCCAGCAGTTTCCAGGGTGTCGCTTTCTTT.

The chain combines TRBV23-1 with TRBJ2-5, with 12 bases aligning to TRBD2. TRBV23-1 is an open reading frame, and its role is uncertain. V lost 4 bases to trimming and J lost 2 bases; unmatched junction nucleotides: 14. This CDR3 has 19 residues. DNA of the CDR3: TGCGCCAGCAGTCCCATGCCTAGCGGGAGGGGCAGGTTACAAGAGACCCAGTACTTC. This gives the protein CASSPMPSGRGRLQETQYF.

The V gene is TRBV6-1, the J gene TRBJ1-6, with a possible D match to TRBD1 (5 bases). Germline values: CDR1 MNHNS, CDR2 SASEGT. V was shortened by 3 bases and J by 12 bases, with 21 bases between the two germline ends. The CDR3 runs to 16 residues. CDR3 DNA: TGTGCCAGCAGTGAGGAAGTCAGAACGGAGGGGTTACCCCTCCACTTT. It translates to CASSEEVRTEGLPLHF.

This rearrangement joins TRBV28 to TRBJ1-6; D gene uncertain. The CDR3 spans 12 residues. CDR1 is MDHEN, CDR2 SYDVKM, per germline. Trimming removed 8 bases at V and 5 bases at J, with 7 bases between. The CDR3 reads CASQEDNSPLHF. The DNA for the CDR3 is TGTGCCAGCCAGGAGGATAATTCACCCCTCCACTTT. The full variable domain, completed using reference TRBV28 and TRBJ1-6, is DVKVTQSSRYLVKRTGEKVFLECVQDMDHENMFWYRQDPGLGLRLIYFSYDVKMKEKGDIPEGYSVSREKKERFSLILESASTNQTSMYLCASQEDNSPLHFGNGTRLTVT.

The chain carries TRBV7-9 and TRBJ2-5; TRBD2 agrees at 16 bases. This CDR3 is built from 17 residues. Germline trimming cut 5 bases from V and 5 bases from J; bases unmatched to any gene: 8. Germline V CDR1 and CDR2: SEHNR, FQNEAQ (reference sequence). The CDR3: CASSPGTSGGALETQYF. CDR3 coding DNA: TGTGCCAGCAGCCCCGGGACTAGCGGGGGGGCCTTGGAGACCCAGTACTTC.

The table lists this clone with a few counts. The CDR3: CASSLQRQGNSPLHF. The CDR3 DNA sequence: TGTGCCAGCAGCTTACAACGGCAGGGGAATTCACCCCTCCACTTT. V and J are TRBV7-2 and TRBJ1-6; a possible D gene is TRBD1 (6 bases). Per germline, CDR1 SGHTA and CDR2 FQGNSA. Trimming cost V 2 bases and J 7 bases, with 12 bases left between them. The CDR3 is made up of 15 amino acids.

CDR3 sequence reads: CASGLTQGLADYNEQFF. DNA for the CDR3: TGTGCTAGTGGACTCACCCAGGGACTAGCGGACTACAATGAGCAGTTCTTC. This chain connects TRBV12-5 to TRBJ2-1, with 11 bases lining up with TRBD2. Germline V CDR1 and CDR2: LGHNT, FRNRAP. This CDR3 is built from 17 residues. V trimming: 6 bases; J trimming: 3 bases; junction bases outside the gene matches: 10.

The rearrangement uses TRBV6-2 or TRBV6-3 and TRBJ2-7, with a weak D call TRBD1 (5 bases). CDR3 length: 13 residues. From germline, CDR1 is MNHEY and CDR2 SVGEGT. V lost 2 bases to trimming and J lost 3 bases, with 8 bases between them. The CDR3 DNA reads TGTGCCAGCAGTTACCGACAGTTCTACGAGCAGTACTTC. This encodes CASSYRQFYEQYF.